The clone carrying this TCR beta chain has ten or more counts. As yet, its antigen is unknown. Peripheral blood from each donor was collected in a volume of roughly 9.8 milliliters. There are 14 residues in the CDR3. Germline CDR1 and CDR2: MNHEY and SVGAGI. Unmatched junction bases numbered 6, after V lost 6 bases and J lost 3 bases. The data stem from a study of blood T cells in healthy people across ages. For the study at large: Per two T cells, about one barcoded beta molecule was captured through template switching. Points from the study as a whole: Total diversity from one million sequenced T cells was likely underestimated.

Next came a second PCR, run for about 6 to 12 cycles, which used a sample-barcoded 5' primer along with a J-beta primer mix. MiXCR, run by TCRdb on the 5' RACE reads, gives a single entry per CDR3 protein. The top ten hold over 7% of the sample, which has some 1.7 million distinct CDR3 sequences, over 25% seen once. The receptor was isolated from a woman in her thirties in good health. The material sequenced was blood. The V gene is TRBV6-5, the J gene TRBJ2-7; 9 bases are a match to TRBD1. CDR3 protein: CASSSGQGRYEQYF. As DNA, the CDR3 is TGTGCCAGCAGCTCGGGACAGGGACGCTACGAGCAGTACTTC.